This record looks at one TCR beta chain sequence and its context. No antigen is known for it. This entry is derived from a study of cytomegalovirus exposure and HLA in healthy donors. General observations from the study: It was approximately 170 TCR beta chains that were listed as cytomegalovirus-associated. Roughly uniform sequencing depth across donors was assumed, possibly incorrectly. For TCR beta chains, V- and J-gene trimming was later linked to a missense DCLRE1C variant.

Looked up from germline, CDR1 is WSHSY and CDR2 is SAAADI. Unmatched junction bases numbered 0, after V lost 2 bases and J lost 10 bases. The CDR3 is 13 amino acids. The PCR was carried out with 60 Vbeta primers and 13 Jbeta primers. The data were produced by immunoSEQ multiplex PCR, yet TCRdb's version contains in-frame clones alone and is incomplete. The table has about 110,000 clones, 55% to 75% seen once. V gene TRBV10-2 combines with J gene TRBJ1-6; 9 bases match TRBD1. The sample comprised PBMCs. This clonotype was sampled from a man younger than 45 in good health and CMV-seropositive. The CDR3 coding sequence is TGCGCCAGCAGTGAGGGGACAGGGTCACCCCTCCACTTT. Encoded protein: CASSEGTGSPLHF.